One sample yielded the 18 T cell receptor beta chains listed below, sequenced in a study of blood T cell repertoires in COVID-19. TCRdb keeps only in-frame clones here, not all; method: immunoSEQ multiplex PCR. The data show around 160,000 clones, around 84% seen once. The sequencing sample was made of PBMCs or T cells enriched from blood (not recorded which). The receptors were gathered from a woman in her forties or fifties who had been exposed to COVID-19.

This sequence joins TRBV19 and TRBJ1-2; possible D gene TRBD1, 5 bases. The CDR3 sequence is 15 residues long. The V and J ends lost 3 bases and 4 bases respectively, with 15 bases between them. Germline loops: CDR1 LNHDA, CDR2 SQIVND (reference sequence). The CDR3, as DNA: TGTGCCAGTAGTATGGACTATGCAGGGAGCTATGGCTACACCTTC. Translation: CASSMDYAGSYGYTF.

The V call is TRBV6-5, the J call TRBJ2-1; TRBD2 matches at 10 bases. The CDR3 totals 15 residues. Germline V lookup: CDR1 MNHEY, CDR2 SVGAGI. V shed 5 bases, J shed 2 bases, and the junction held 3 bases outside the gene matches. Here the CDR3 DNA reads TGTGCCAGCAGTCTACTAGCGGGAACCTACAATGAGCAGTTCTTC. Encoded protein: CASSLLAGTYNEQFF.

This clone appeared once. This rearrangement joins TRBV9 to TRBJ1-1; no firm D call. Per the germline V gene, CDR1 is SGDLS and CDR2 is YYNGEE. The V end lost 0 bases, the J end lost 7 bases, and 7 bases lay between the germline ends. This CDR3 is built from 12 residues. The CDR3 DNA is TGTGCCAGCAGCGTAGACGACTTTGAAGCTTTCTTT. This encodes CASSVDDFEAFF.

The chain joins TRBV5-1 to TRBJ1-2; no reliable D call. V lost 0 bases and J 6 bases, leaving 12 bases between the germline ends. The V gene's germline CDR1 is SGHRS and CDR2 YFSETQ. The CDR3 is 14 residues long. CDR3 amino acids: CASSLVVGDHGYTF. The DNA for the CDR3 is TGCGCCAGCAGCTTGGTGGTCGGAGACCATGGCTACACCTTC.

This chain connects TRBV5-1 to TRBJ1-2; 7 bases line up with TRBD1. The germline V gene has CDR1 SGHRS and CDR2 YFSETQ. This CDR3 comprises 14 residues. Losses at the gene ends were 4 bases for V and 10 bases for J; bases not matched to a gene: 13. The CDR3 is CASSPGQARFDYTF. DNA of the CDR3: TGCGCCAGCAGCCCCGGACAGGCCCGCTTTGACTACACCTTC.

The rearrangement joins TRBV9 to TRBJ2-4; 9 bases fit TRBD1. The junction had 8 bases not matched to a gene; V was cut back by 1 base and J by 0 bases. Germline V gene lookup returns CDR1 SGDLS and CDR2 YYNGEE. This CDR3 is 18 amino acids long. As DNA, the CDR3 is TGTGCCAGCAGCGTATCCGGACAGGGGAGGCTAGCCAAAAACATTCAGTACTTC. Translation: CASSVSGQGRLAKNIQYF.

The rearrangement links TRBV5-6 to TRBJ1-2, with D hard to call. The length of the CDR3 is 13 residues. The germline V and J ends were trimmed by 4 bases and 1 base, with 8 bases remaining between them. Germline V gives CDR1 SGHDT, CDR2 YYEEEE. The DNA of the CDR3 is TGTGCCAGCAGCCGAAGCCGTAACTATGGCTACACCTTC. This translates into CASSRSRNYGYTF.

The chain recombines TRBV6-5 with TRBJ2-7; 9 bases fit TRBD1. Germline lookup yields CDR1 MNHEY and CDR2 SVGAGI. The junction had 7 bases not matched to a gene; V was cut back by 0 bases and J by 7 bases. This CDR3 is 15 amino acids long. The CDR3 DNA reads TGTGCCAGCAGTTACTCGCCGGGACAGGGCAGGGAGCAGTACTTC. Translating gives CASSYSPGQGREQYF.

The chain's CDR3 is CASRTLAGVEETQYF. CDR3 DNA: TGTGCCAGCAGGACTCTAGCGGGAGTCGAGGAGACCCAGTACTTC. This chain joins TRBV27 and TRBJ2-5; TRBD2 aligns across 10 bases. The CDR3 extends over 15 amino acids. Per germline, CDR1 MNHEY and CDR2 SMNVEV (reference sequence). Trimming cost V 6 bases and J 5 bases; bases outside gene matches: 9.

This clone appeared a few times. J is TRBJ2-2 and V is TRBV15; 9 bases are a match to TRBD1. V dropped 4 bases and J dropped 4; count of bases not matched to a gene: 10. CDR1 is LNHNV, CDR2 YYDKDF, per germline (reference sequence). This CDR3 is 17 amino acids long. CDR3 sequence (DNA): TGTGCCACCAGCACCCAATGGACAGGGGAAATCACCGGGGAGCTGTTTTTT. Amino acid sequence: CATSTQWTGEITGELFF.

CDR3 coding DNA: TGTGCCAGCAGCGTAGATCTAGCGGGAGGGGGGAATGAGCAGTTCTTC. Its protein product is CASSVDLAGGGNEQFF. V and J are TRBV9 and TRBJ2-1; 12 bases fit TRBD2. The CDR3 sequence is 16 residues long. Germline V gene lookup returns CDR1 SGDLS and CDR2 YYNGEE. Losses at the gene ends were 0 bases for V and 7 bases for J; bases not matched to a gene: 5.

This clone has a count of ten or more. The rearrangement uses TRBV9 and TRBJ1-1; D is uncertain. Trimming removed 6 bases from V and 2 bases from J, with 20 bases in between. CDR1 is SGDLS and CDR2 is YYNGEE in the germline V gene. The CDR3 loop spans 16 amino acids. The CDR3 DNA sequence: TGTGCCAGCACTCCCAGTTACAGAGTCGGTAACACTGAAGCTTTCTTT. Its translation is CASTPSYRVGNTEAFF. Variable domain in full (rest from reference TRBV9 and TRBJ1-1): DSGVTQTPKHLITATGQRVTLRCSPRSGDLSVYWYQQSLDQGLQFLIQYYNGEERAKGNILERFSAQQFPDLHSELNLSSLELGDSALYFCASTPSYRVGNTEAFFGQGTRLTVV.

The chain carries TRBV20-1 and TRBJ1-2; D remains unclear. Germline V CDR1 and CDR2: DFQATT, SNEGSKA (reference sequence). V lost 3 bases to trimming and J lost 2 bases, with 13 bases between them. The CDR3 has 14 amino acids. CDR3 in DNA: TGCAGTGCTAGTCGACCGACTGCAAACTATGGCTACACCTTC. Translated, it gives CSASRPTANYGYTF.

The chain employs TRBV25-1 and TRBJ2-3; D is unclear. The length of the CDR3 is 13 residues. Germline V gives CDR1 MGHDK, CDR2 SYGVNS. With 2 bases removed from V and 3 bases from J, the gap between germline ends came to 6 bases. Written as DNA, the CDR3 is TGTGCCAGCAGTGAAGAGTGGACAGATACGCAGTATTTT. It codes for CASSEEWTDTQYF.

Details on this clone: The same CDR3 arises from other DNA sequences in this sample as well. This sequence joins TRBV29-1 and TRBJ1-3; TRBD1 agrees at 8 bases. This CDR3 is built from 14 residues. J was trimmed by 2 bases and V by 6 bases; bases with no gene match: 6. CDR1 is SQVTM, CDR2 ANQGSEA, per germline. CDR3 region: CSVGLGQAGNTIYF. The DNA for the CDR3 is TGCAGCGTCGGGCTGGGACAGGCTGGAAACACCATATATTTT.

The chain combines TRBV2 with TRBJ1-5; D not resolved. The CDR3 contains 13 residues. Germline V gene sequence: CDR1 SNHLY, CDR2 FYNNEI. Trimming took 8 bases from V and 3 from J, leaving 11 bases between them. The CDR3 DNA follows: TGTGCCAGCTCGTGGGGAGACAATCAGCCCCAGCATTTT. This translates into CASSWGDNQPQHF. The full variable domain, in which reference TRBV2 and TRBJ1-5 provide the parts outside the CDR3, is EPEVTQTPSHQVTQMGQEVILRCVPISNHLYFYWYRQILGQKVEFLVSFYNNEISEKSEIFDDQFSVERPDGSNFTLKIRSTKLEDSAMYFCASSWGDNQPQHFGDGTRLSIL.

The gene calls are TRBV3-1 (or the pseudogene TRBV3-2) and TRBJ1-3; D is possibly TRBD1 (6 bases). The CDR3 has 16 amino acids. In germline, CDR1 is LGHDT, CDR2 YNNKEL (reference sequence). Trimming took 6 bases from V and 0 from J, leaving 15 bases between them. CDR3: CASSRDRTSSGNTIYF. Written as DNA, the CDR3 is TGTGCCAGCAGTCGTGACAGGACGAGCTCTGGAAACACCATATATTTT.

The rearrangement uses TRBV29-1 and TRBJ2-7; 11 bases map to TRBD2. V gave up 0 bases and J gave up 4 bases; unmatched junction bases: 2. Germline V CDR1 and CDR2: SQVTM, ANQGSEA. The CDR3 runs 14 residues. CDR3: CSVEDTSGGYEQYF. The CDR3 DNA reads TGCAGCGTTGAAGATACTAGCGGGGGTTACGAGCAGTACTTC.